This T cell receptor beta chain was recorded in a study of long-term antiretroviral therapy in people with HIV. General study points: Repertoires with HIV possessed tighter CDR3 length spans than those of controls.

Assay version v3.0 of immunoSEQ was used, and it was run at survey level. Here immunoSEQ multiplex PCR was the method, and the copy in TCRdb shows in-frame clones only, minus some. This sample has approximately 45,000 clones; around nine tenths occur once, and the top ten carry around 5.4%. The study drew at least one pre-ART and at least two post-ART PBMC samples from every donor. This clone was counted once. Its matching antigen is unknown. Germline CDR1 and CDR2: SNHLY and FYNNEI. The ends lost 5 bases at V and 2 bases at J; junction bases unmatched: 10. The CDR3 is 17 residues long. The source material was unsorted PBMCs, sampled 0.1 years before starting antiretroviral therapy. The chain joins TRBV2 to TRBJ2-2, with 8 bases aligning to TRBD1. The clonotype originates from a woman aged 45-60 years with HIV. Written as DNA, the CDR3 is TGTGCCAGCAGTTCCGGACAGGGCTCTTTTAACACCGGGGAGCTGTTTTTT. Translation: CASSSGQGSFNTGELFF.